These 10 T cell receptor beta chains were sequenced from one sample in a study of blood T cell repertoires in COVID-19. Profiling relied on immunoSEQ multiplex PCR, and the TCRdb table lists in-frame clones only, not all of them. The sample records under 350,000 clones, about 80% being singletons. The sample was peripheral blood. The receptors here all came from a woman in her fifties or sixties who had recovered from COVID-19.

This chain uses TRBV4-3 with TRBJ2-1, with 14 bases aligning to TRBD2. The CDR3 totals 17 residues. From germline, CDR1 is LGHNA and CDR2 YSLEER. Trimming at V came to 1 base and at J to 7 bases, leaving 6 bases not matched to a gene. CDR3 protein: CASSQAPGTSGRNEQFF. DNA of the CDR3: TGCGCCAGCAGCCAAGCCCCCGGGACTAGCGGGAGAAATGAGCAGTTCTTC.

V gene TRBV21-1 combines with J gene TRBJ1-5. TRBV21-1 is assigned pseudogene status. CDR3 length equals 16 residues. The CDR3 region is CAPSGGGKISNQPQHF. The CDR3, as DNA: TGTGCCCCCAGTGGGGGAGGTAAAATTAGCAATCAGCCCCAGCATTTT.

This clone was seen a handful of times. The chain uses TRBV5-4 and TRBJ2-3, with 9 bases identical to TRBD2. The V gene's germline CDR1 is SGHNT and CDR2 YYREEE (reference sequence). The CDR3 extends over 16 amino acids. Trimming at V came to 2 bases and at J to 0 bases, leaving 4 bases not matched to a gene. The CDR3 nucleotides are TGTGCCAGCAGCTTTTACGGACTAGCGAGCACAGATACGCAGTATTTT. Protein product: CASSFYGLASTDTQYF.

The rearrangement links TRBV6-4 to TRBJ1-1, with TRBD1 as a possible D gene (6 bases). This CDR3 comprises 12 residues. With 6 bases removed from V and 14 bases from J, the gap between germline ends came to 19 bases. From germline, CDR1 is MRHNA and CDR2 SNTAGT. The CDR3 DNA reads TGTGCCAGCAGGTCACAGGGCCTTGAATGGTTCTTT. Amino acids: CASRSQGLEWFF.

The genes are TRBV3-1 (or the pseudogene TRBV3-2) and TRBJ2-7; 9 bases line up with TRBD2. Germline V gene lookup returns CDR1 LGHDT and CDR2 YNNKEL (reference sequence). Trimming took 0 bases from V and 6 from J; bases not matched to a gene: 12. The CDR3 has 17 residues. Here the CDR3 reads CASSQEGLAAGGFEQYF. CDR3 sequence (DNA): TGTGCCAGCAGCCAAGAGGGGCTGGCAGCGGGGGGCTTCGAGCAGTACTTC.

J is TRBJ1-4 and V is TRBV5-8; possible D gene TRBD1, 5 bases. The V and J ends lost 5 bases and 11 bases respectively, with 22 bases between them. There are 15 residues in the CDR3. CDR1 and CDR2 from the germline V gene are SGHTS and YDEGEE. CDR3 in amino acids: CASRISGRARDKLFF. The CDR3, as DNA: TGTGCCAGCAGGATTAGTGGCAGGGCCCGAGATAAACTGTTTTTT.

This chain links TRBV6-5 with TRBJ1-2; 7 bases fit TRBD1. V dropped 6 bases and J dropped 6; count of bases not matched to a gene: 13. The CDR3 sequence is 15 residues long. CDR1 and CDR2 (germline): MNHEY, SVGAGI. CDR3 sequence: CASRPGTASSHGYTF. The CDR3 bases are TGTGCCAGCAGGCCCGGGACAGCAAGCAGCCATGGCTACACCTTC.

The chain is built from TRBV6-1 and TRBJ1-5, with TRBD1 matching 9 bases. The J segment lost 3 bases and the V segment lost 0 bases, leaving 9 bases of the junction unmatched. The germline gives CDR1 MNHNS, CDR2 SASEGT. This CDR3 contains 18 residues. In DNA, the CDR3 is TGTGCCAGCAGTGAAGCTAGGACCGGGACAGGGATCAATCAGCCCCAGCATTTT. Its protein is CASSEARTGTGINQPQHF.

The CDR3 DNA reads TGCGCCAGCAGCTCAGGGGGCGTTGAGACCCAGTACTTC. Translating it yields CASSSGGVETQYF. V is TRBV5-1 and J is TRBJ2-5; TRBD1 matches at 8 bases. Trimming cost V 3 bases and J 5 bases; bases outside gene matches: 3. Germline V gene sequence: CDR1 SGHRS, CDR2 YFSETQ. CDR3 length: 13 amino acids.

The rearrangement uses TRBV7-2 and TRBJ2-7, with D possibly TRBD1 on 5 matching bases. This CDR3 spans 14 amino acids. Germline V gene lookup returns CDR1 SGHTA and CDR2 FQGNSA. Deletions cut 2 bases from V and 3 bases from J, with 11 bases between. CDR3 protein: CASSLLPGNYEQYF. DNA for the CDR3: TGTGCCAGCAGCTTATTGCCAGGGAACTACGAGCAGTACTTC.